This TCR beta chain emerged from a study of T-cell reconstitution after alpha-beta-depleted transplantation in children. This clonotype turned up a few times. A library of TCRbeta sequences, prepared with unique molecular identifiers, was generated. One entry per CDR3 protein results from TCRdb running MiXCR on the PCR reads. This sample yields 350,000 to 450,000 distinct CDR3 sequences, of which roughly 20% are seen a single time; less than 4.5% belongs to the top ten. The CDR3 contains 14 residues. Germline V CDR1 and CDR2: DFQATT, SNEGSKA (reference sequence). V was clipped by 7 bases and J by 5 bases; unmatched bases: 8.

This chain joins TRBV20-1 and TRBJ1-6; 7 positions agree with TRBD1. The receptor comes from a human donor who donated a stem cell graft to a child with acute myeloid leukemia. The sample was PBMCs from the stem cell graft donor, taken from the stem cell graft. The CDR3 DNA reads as TGCAGTGTCAGGCCGGGACAGCATAATTCACCCCTCCACTTT. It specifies CSVRPGQHNSPLHF.